Following are 21 T cell receptor beta chains from one sample sequenced in a study of OX40 agonist ivuxolimab in advanced cancers. Method: immunoSEQ multiplex PCR; TCRdb's copy keeps in-frame clones and lacks some. The repertoire holds approximately 130,000 clones, with 85% to 95% as singletons. Sequencing was performed on CD4+ or CD8+ T cells sorted from blood, taken in a trial of the OX40 agonist ivuxolimab. These TCRs come from an adult with an advanced solid tumor such as melanoma, head and neck, liver or kidney cancer.

This clone is a singleton in its sample. This chain connects TRBV6-5 to TRBJ1-5; D ambiguous. Trimming removed 6 bases at V and 0 bases at J, with 9 bases between. Germline CDR1 is MNHEY and CDR2 is SVGAGI. The CDR3 has 14 residues. The CDR3 DNA reads TGTGCCAGCAGATCTCCTTATAGCAATCAGCCCCAGCATTTT. Translated, it gives CASRSPYSNQPQHF.

This rearrangement joins TRBV7-3 to TRBJ2-3; 12 bases are a match to TRBD2. With 6 bases clipped from V and 3 bases from J, the junction kept 4 bases outside the gene matches. The CDR3 is 15 residues long. Germline-derived CDR1 and CDR2 are SGHTA and FQGTGA. CDR3 loop: CASSPSGRETDTQYF. Written as DNA, the CDR3 is TGTGCCAGCAGTCCTAGCGGGAGGGAGACAGATACGCAGTATTTT. The whole variable domain, remainder taken from reference TRBV7-3 and TRBJ2-3, is GAGVSQTPSNKVTEKGKYVELRCDPISGHTALYWYRQSLGQGPEFLIYFQGTGAADDSGLPNDRFFAVRPEGSVSTLKIQRTERGDSAVYLCASSPSGRETDTQYFGPGTRLTVL.

This chain joins TRBV10-3 and TRBJ1-6, with TRBD1 matching over 7 bases. The CDR3 extends over 13 amino acids. The trim removed 11 bases at V and 2 bases at J, leaving 3 bases unmatched. In germline, CDR1 is ENHRY, CDR2 SYGVKD. This CDR3 is CAGGTAYNSPLHF. Written as DNA, the CDR3 is TGTGCCGGCGGGACAGCCTATAATTCACCCCTCCACTTT.

The chain employs TRBV9 and TRBJ2-3, with TRBD2 matching over 7 bases. This CDR3 comprises 18 residues. Trimming at V came to 0 bases and at J to 1 base, leaving 11 bases not matched to a gene. Germline-derived CDR1 and CDR2 are SGDLS and YYNGEE. Here the CDR3 reads CASSVVGTGSGGTDTQYF. The CDR3, as DNA: TGTGCCAGCAGCGTAGTAGGTACGGGGAGCGGGGGCACAGATACGCAGTATTTT. Filled out from reference TRBV9 and TRBJ2-3, the complete variable domain reads DSGVTQTPKHLITATGQRVTLRCSPRSGDLSVYWYQQSLDQGLQFLIQYYNGEERAKGNILERFSAQQFPDLHSELNLSSLELGDSALYFCASSVVGTGSGGTDTQYFGPGTRLTVL.

This rearrangement joins TRBV5-8 to TRBJ1-3; weak D call: TRBD1 (5 bases). CDR3 length: 17 residues. Germline V gene data show CDR1 as SGHTS and CDR2 as YDEGEE. V gave up 2 bases and J gave up 0 bases, with 15 bases separating them. CDR3 in amino acids: CASSFSAGTPSGNTIYF. CDR3 DNA sequence: TGTGCCAGCAGCTTTTCCGCAGGGACCCCCTCTGGAAACACCATATATTTT. Drawing the rest from reference TRBV5-8 and TRBJ1-3, the complete variable domain is EAGVTQSPTHLIKTRGQQATLRCSPISGHTSVYWYQQALGLGLQFLLWYDEGEERNRGNFPPRFSGRQFPNYSSELNVNALELEDSALYLCASSFSAGTPSGNTIYFGEGSWLTVV.

This clone was seen only once. The J gene is TRBJ1-1, the V gene TRBV4-1, with TRBD1 matching over 9 bases. The junction had 7 bases not matched to a gene; V was cut back by 0 bases and J by 11 bases. This CDR3 has 14 residues. Germline V gene sequence: CDR1 MGHRA, CDR2 YSYEKL. CDR3 sequence: CASSQDLGQGVAFF. DNA for the CDR3: TGCGCCAGCAGCCAAGATTTGGGACAGGGTGTTGCTTTCTTT.

The gene calls are TRBV7-9 and TRBJ1-2; D is ambiguous. The V gene lost 4 bases and the J gene lost 4 bases, with 10 bases spanning the gap. There are 13 residues in the CDR3. Germline lookup yields CDR1 SEHNR and CDR2 FQNEAQ (reference sequence). This CDR3 is CASSSDGPYGYTF. The CDR3 DNA reads as TGTGCCAGCAGCTCGGACGGACCCTATGGCTACACCTTC.

This clone was seen only a few times. This chain connects TRBV28 to TRBJ1-2; a weak D match, TRBD1 (6 bases). Trimming removed 3 bases from V and 5 bases from J, with 10 bases in between. The CDR3 runs to 13 residues. CDR1 is MDHEN and CDR2 is SYDVKM in the germline V gene. CDR3 sequence reads: CASSFGQRYGYTF. CDR3 nucleotides: TGTGCCAGCAGTTTTGGACAGAGGTATGGCTACACCTTC.

A single count supports this clone. The J gene is TRBJ1-1, the V gene TRBV5-5; D unresolved. CDR3 length: 17 amino acids. Germline CDR1 is SGHKS and CDR2 is YYEKEE (reference sequence). The V end lost 0 bases, the J end lost 0 bases, and 15 bases lay between the germline ends. The CDR3: CASSLVLTSSLNTEAFF. The CDR3 DNA reads TGTGCCAGCAGCTTGGTGCTGACAAGTAGTCTGAACACTGAAGCTTTCTTT. The entire variable domain, with the rest obtained from reference TRBV5-5 and TRBJ1-1, is as follows: DAGVTQSPTHLIKTRGQQVTLRCSPISGHKSVSWYQQVLGQGPQFIFQYYEKEERGRGNFPDRFSARQFPNYSSELNVNALLLGDSALYLCASSLVLTSSLNTEAFFGQGTRLTVV.

The chain is built from TRBV7-2 and TRBJ1-2; D is perhaps TRBD1 (5 bases). Looked up from germline, CDR1 is SGHTA and CDR2 is FQGNSA. The CDR3 is 15 amino acids. V lost 5 bases and J lost 3, with 16 bases in between. The CDR3 sequence: CASSPGAGQDYGYTF. The CDR3 bases are TGTGCCAGCAGCCCCGGGGCAGGGCAGGACTATGGCTACACCTTC.

The chain uses TRBV28 and TRBJ2-7; 11 nucleotides match TRBD2. There are 12 residues in the CDR3. Germline assignment: CDR1 MDHEN and CDR2 SYDVKM. Unmatched junction bases numbered 7, after V lost 5 bases and J lost 13 bases. Written as DNA, the CDR3 is TGTGCCAGCAGTACGACTAGCGGGAACCTCTACTTC. This sequence encodes CASSTTSGNLYF.

The rearrangement uses TRBV5-1 and TRBJ2-5; either TRBD1 or TRBD2 may supply D (7 bases each). In germline, CDR1 is SGHRS, CDR2 YFSETQ. This CDR3 spans 16 amino acids. V lost 0 bases and J lost 5, with 17 bases in between. The chain's CDR3 is CASSLGLTGEGETQYF. CDR3 sequence (DNA): TGCGCCAGCAGCTTGGGCCTCACAGGGGAGGGGGAGACCCAGTACTTC.

The chain has TRBV7-9 and TRBJ1-2; D might be TRBD1 (6 bases). Trimming took off 5 bases at V and 0 bases at J, with 13 bases between the two ends. The CDR3 is 15 residues long. CDR1 is SEHNR and CDR2 is FQNEAQ in the germline V gene (reference sequence). CDR3 DNA: TGTGCCAGCAGCAAGGGGGGGGGCCCTAACTATGGCTACACCTTC. Translating it yields CASSKGGGPNYGYTF.

The rearrangement joins TRBV5-5 to TRBJ2-5; 9 bases align to TRBD1. The J segment lost 4 bases and the V segment lost 4 bases, leaving 8 bases of the junction unmatched. The CDR3 has 15 amino acids. CDR1 SGHKS and CDR2 YYEKEE come from the germline V gene (reference sequence). The CDR3 here is CASSRDRVMIETQYF. The CDR3 DNA is TGTGCCAGCAGCCGGGACAGGGTTATGATAGAGACCCAGTACTTC.

The chain is built from TRBV5-4 and TRBJ2-5; TRBD1 aligns across 9 bases. V lost 6 bases to trimming and J lost 4 bases; unmatched junction nucleotides: 4. Germline V gives CDR1 SGHNT, CDR2 YYREEE (reference sequence). The CDR3 totals 13 residues. CDR3 region: CASTIQGAETQYF. In DNA, the CDR3 is TGTGCCAGCACCATACAGGGGGCAGAGACCCAGTACTTC.

The chain uses TRBV19 and TRBJ2-1; D perhaps matches TRBD1 (6 bases). The CDR3 totals 16 residues. The V gene lost 6 bases and the J gene lost 9 bases, with 24 bases spanning the gap. The germline gives CDR1 LNHDA, CDR2 SQIVND (reference sequence). CDR3 DNA sequence: TGTGCCAGTAGAAACGTCGACAGGATTTCAATCAGTGAGCAGTTCTTC. Translation: CASRNVDRISISEQFF.

The rearrangement links TRBV6-1 to TRBJ2-7, with 8 nucleotides matching TRBD2. Germline assignment: CDR1 MNHNS and CDR2 SASEGT. This CDR3 has 12 residues. Trimming took 7 bases from V and 6 from J; bases not matched to a gene: 5. The DNA of the CDR3 is TGTGCCAGCACCCCGGGGGGGGGCGAGCAGTACTTC. Its translation is CASTPGGGEQYF.

The chain has TRBV10-2 and TRBJ1-5; possibly TRBD1 for D (6 bases). CDR3 size: 14 residues. Per the germline V gene, CDR1 is WSHSY and CDR2 is SAAADI. Trimming cost V 9 bases and J 4 bases, with 16 bases left between them. This CDR3 reads CASTAGAENQPQHF. In nucleotides, the CDR3 is TGCGCCAGTACGGCAGGGGCAGAGAATCAGCCCCAGCATTTT.

This sequence joins TRBV5-8 and TRBJ2-3, with D unresolved. V was trimmed by 4 bases and J by 2 bases, leaving 14 bases between them. Germline values: CDR1 SGHTS, CDR2 YDEGEE. The CDR3 is 15 residues long. CDR3 sequence (DNA): TGTGCCAGCAGCCCCATTCCCGGGTTCACAGATACGCAGTATTTT. This sequence encodes CASSPIPGFTDTQYF.

V and J are TRBV19 and TRBJ2-2, with D possibly TRBD1 on 6 matching bases. There are 17 residues in the CDR3. Germline lookup yields CDR1 LNHDA and CDR2 SQIVND (reference sequence). Trimming removed 7 bases at V and 2 bases at J, with 20 bases between. CDR3 in DNA: TGTGCCAGTATTGGGCAGGGGTGGTATCAAAACACCGGGGAGCTGTTTTTT. Encoded protein: CASIGQGWYQNTGELFF.

V and J are TRBV6-6 and TRBJ1-2, with D hard to call. The length of the CDR3 is 13 residues. Per the germline V gene, CDR1 is MNHNY and CDR2 is SVGAGI (reference sequence). The germline V and J ends were trimmed by 0 bases and 8 bases, with 10 bases remaining between them. This chain's CDR3 is CASSYSTLGGYTF. In DNA form, the CDR3 reads TGTGCCAGCAGTTACTCGACCCTCGGGGGCTACACCTTC.